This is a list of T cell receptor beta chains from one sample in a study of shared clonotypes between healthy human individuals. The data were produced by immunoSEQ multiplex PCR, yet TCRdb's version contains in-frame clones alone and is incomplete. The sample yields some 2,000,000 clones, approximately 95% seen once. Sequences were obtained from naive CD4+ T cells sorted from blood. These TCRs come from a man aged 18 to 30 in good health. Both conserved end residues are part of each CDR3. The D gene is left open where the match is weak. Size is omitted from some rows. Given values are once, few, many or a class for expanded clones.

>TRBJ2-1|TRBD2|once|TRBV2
TGTGCCACATTTAGCGGGAGCTCCTACAATGAGCAGTTCTTC
CATFSGSSYNEQFF
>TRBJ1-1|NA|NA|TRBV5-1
TGCGCCAGCAGCCTCCCCCAAGCCGGGAGCACTGAAGCTTTCTTT
CASSLPQAGSTEAFF
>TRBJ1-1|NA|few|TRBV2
TGTGCCAGCAGTACCAGGAACACTGAAGCTTTCTTT
CASSTRNTEAFF
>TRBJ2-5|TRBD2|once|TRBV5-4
TGTGCCAGCAGCTCGGGACTAGCGGGGGGTTCGGAGACCCAGTACTTC
CASSSGLAGGSETQYF
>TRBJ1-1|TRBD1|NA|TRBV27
TGTGCCAGCAGTGAGGGACAGGGTTCGGTGAACACTGAAGCTTTCTTT
CASSEGQGSVNTEAFF
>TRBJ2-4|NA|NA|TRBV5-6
TGTGCCAGCAGCCCAACCTTGGCACTAGCCAAAAACATTCAGTACTTC
CASSPTLALAKNIQYF
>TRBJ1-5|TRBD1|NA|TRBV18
TGTGCCAGCTCATCAGACAGGGGGCTGGGGAATCAGCCCCAGCATTTT
CASSSDRGLGNQPQHF
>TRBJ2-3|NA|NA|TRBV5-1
TGCGCCAGCATCCCCGGCGGAGGCTCCACTAGCACAGATACGCAGTATTTT
CASIPGGGSTSTDTQYF
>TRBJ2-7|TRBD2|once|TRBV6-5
TGTGCCAGCAGTAGAAGCGGGGGCGCGGTCTACGAGCAGTACTTC
CASSRSGGAVYEQYF
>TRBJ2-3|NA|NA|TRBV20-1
TGCAGTGCTAGAGATTTCAGCTCCATCCATTTT
CSARDFSSIHF
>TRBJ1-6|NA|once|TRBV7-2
TGTGCCAGCAGCTTACGGCGGGCGCGTTCACCCCTCCACTTT
CASSLRRARSPLHF
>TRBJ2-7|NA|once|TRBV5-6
TGTGCCAGCAGCTACGTCGGCGGGAACCTACGAGAGCAGTACTTC
CASSYVGGNLREQYF
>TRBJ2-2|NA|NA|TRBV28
TGTGCCAGCAGTTTGTCCGGGACTGGTCCCGGGGAGCTGTTTTTT
CASSLSGTGPGELFF
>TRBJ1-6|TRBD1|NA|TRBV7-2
TGTGCCAGCAGCCTCCGGGACAGGGGGGATTCACCCCTCCACTTT
CASSLRDRGDSPLHF
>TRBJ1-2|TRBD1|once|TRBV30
TGTGCCTGGGGGACAGGTGGCTACACCTTC
CAWGTGGYTF
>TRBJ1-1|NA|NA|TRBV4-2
TGTGCCAGCAGCCAGGTAGGGAAAGGGCACACTGAAGCTTTCTTT
CASSQVGKGHTEAFF
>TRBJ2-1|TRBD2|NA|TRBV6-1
TGTGCCAGCAGTTCACGGTTGGGGGGGAGCAATGAGCAGTTCTTC
CASSSRLGGSNEQFF
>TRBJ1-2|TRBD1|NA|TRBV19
TGTGCCAGTAGTCTCGGGACAGGGGCTAACTATGGCTACACCTTC
CASSLGTGANYGYTF
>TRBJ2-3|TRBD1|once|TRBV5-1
TGCGCCAGCAGCTTGACGCCGGGACAGGGGGCCGATACGCAGTATTTT
CASSLTPGQGADTQYF
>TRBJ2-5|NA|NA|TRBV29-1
TGCAGCGTTGATACTAGTGGGGGTCCAGAGACCCAGTACTTC
CSVDTSGGPETQYF
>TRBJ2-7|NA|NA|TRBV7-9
TGTGCCAGCAGCTTAGATGGGGTCTACGAGCAGTACTTC
CASSLDGVYEQYF
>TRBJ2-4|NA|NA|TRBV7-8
TGTGCCAGCAGCGCCAACCCAAGGGGGAACATTCAGTACTTC
CASSANPRGNIQYF
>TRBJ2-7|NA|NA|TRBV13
TGTGCCAGCAGCAACAGGCTCGACTCCTACGAGCAGTACTTC
CASSNRLDSYEQYF
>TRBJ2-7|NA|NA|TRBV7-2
TGTGCCAGCAGCTCGGGGACTCCTTCCGAGCAGTACTTC
CASSSGTPSEQYF
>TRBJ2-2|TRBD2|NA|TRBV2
TGTGCCAGCAGTCTCACCCGACTAGCGGGAGACACCGGGGAGCTGTTTTTT
CASSLTRLAGDTGELFF
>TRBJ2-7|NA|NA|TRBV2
TGTGCCAGCAGTGAAGTGGGGTACGAGCAGTACTTC
CASSEVGYEQYF
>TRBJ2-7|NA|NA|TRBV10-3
TGTGCCATCAGTGAGGGTCAGGGGCTCCCCTACGAGCAGTACTTC
CAISEGQGLPYEQYF
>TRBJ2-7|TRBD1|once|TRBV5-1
TGCGCCAGCAGCTTGGCCGTGTCAGGGGGCGCCCGGCAGTACTTC
CASSLAVSGGARQYF